These 7 T cell receptor beta chains originate from one sample sequenced in a study of T cell changes during pregnancy in multiple sclerosis. Generated by immunoSEQ multiplex PCR, the TCRdb table keeps only in-frame clones and is missing some. The repertoire holds about 80,000 clones, with 85% to 95% as singletons. Sequences were derived from peripheral blood, sampled in the second trimester of pregnancy. The receptors come from a female donor in good health, enrolled as a control in a pregnancy study.

This clone has just one count. The rearrangement links TRBV27 to TRBJ2-1; TRBD2 agrees at 10 bases. The germline gives CDR1 MNHEY, CDR2 SMNVEV (reference sequence). The V and J ends lost 4 bases and 12 bases, in that order; junction bases with no gene match: 21. There are 18 residues in the CDR3. The CDR3 region is CASSSYSLVQREGHRQFF. The CDR3 DNA sequence: TGTGCCAGCAGTTCCTACAGTTTGGTCCAGCGGGAGGGCCACCGGCAGTTCTTC.

This chain links TRBV6-5 with TRBJ2-7; a weak D match, TRBD2 (6 bases). The CDR3 has 13 residues. V lost 6 bases, J lost 7 bases, and 16 bases lay in between. Looked up from germline, CDR1 is MNHEY and CDR2 is SVGAGI. CDR3 DNA: TGTGCCAGCAGCCCCGGGCCTGGGGGGGAGCAGTACTTC. This codes for CASSPGPGGEQYF.

V gene TRBV2 combines with J gene TRBJ2-7; 9 bases match TRBD1. CDR1 and CDR2 from the germline V gene are SNHLY and FYNNEI. Trimming cost V 6 bases and J 0 bases; bases outside gene matches: 6. This CDR3 is built from 15 residues. The CDR3 sequence is CASSDRTGASYEQYF. In nucleotides, the CDR3 is TGTGCCAGCAGCGATCGGACAGGGGCCTCCTACGAGCAGTACTTC.

J is TRBJ2-1 and V is TRBV9; D is ambiguous. There are 14 residues in the CDR3. CDR1 and CDR2 (germline): SGDLS, YYNGEE. The ends were cut back, 3 bases at V and 2 bases at J, with 9 bases in the middle. The CDR3 region is CASSAIPTYNEQFF. The CDR3 DNA follows: TGTGCCAGCAGCGCCATCCCAACCTACAATGAGCAGTTCTTC. The full variable domain, rest sourced from reference TRBV9 and TRBJ2-1, is DSGVTQTPKHLITATGQRVTLRCSPRSGDLSVYWYQQSLDQGLQFLIQYYNGEERAKGNILERFSAQQFPDLHSELNLSSLELGDSALYFCASSAIPTYNEQFFGPGTRLTVL.

The rearrangement joins TRBV6-1 to TRBJ2-3; 16 positions match TRBD2. Trimming removed 4 bases from V and 0 bases from J; junction bases left unmatched: 10. Germline CDR1 MNHNS, CDR2 SASEGT. The CDR3 sequence is 20 residues long. In DNA, the CDR3 is TGTGCCAGCAGTGGAGACACGGGACTAGCGGGAGGGTCTAGCACAGATACGCAGTATTTT. It codes for CASSGDTGLAGGSSTDTQYF.

The chain employs TRBV2 and TRBJ1-4; tentatively, D is TRBD1 (6 bases). Germline-derived CDR1 and CDR2 are SNHLY and FYNNEI. CDR3 length: 14 residues. Trimming took 6 bases from V and 2 from J, leaving 10 bases between them. The CDR3 DNA reads TGTGCCAGCAGGGGACAACTGACTAATGAAAAACTGTTTTTT. It is translated as CASRGQLTNEKLFF.

Only one count was recorded for this clone. V is TRBV5-3 and J is TRBJ2-7, with D tentatively TRBD2 (6 bases). TRBV5-3 is flagged as an ORF with uncertain function. V dropped 0 bases and J dropped 1 base, with 17 bases sitting between them. The CDR3 runs to 17 residues. The CDR3 region has the DNA TGTGCCAGAAGCTTGGGTTATTCGGAGGGTCTTTCCTACGAGCAGTACTTC. Translating gives CARSLGYSEGLSYEQYF.